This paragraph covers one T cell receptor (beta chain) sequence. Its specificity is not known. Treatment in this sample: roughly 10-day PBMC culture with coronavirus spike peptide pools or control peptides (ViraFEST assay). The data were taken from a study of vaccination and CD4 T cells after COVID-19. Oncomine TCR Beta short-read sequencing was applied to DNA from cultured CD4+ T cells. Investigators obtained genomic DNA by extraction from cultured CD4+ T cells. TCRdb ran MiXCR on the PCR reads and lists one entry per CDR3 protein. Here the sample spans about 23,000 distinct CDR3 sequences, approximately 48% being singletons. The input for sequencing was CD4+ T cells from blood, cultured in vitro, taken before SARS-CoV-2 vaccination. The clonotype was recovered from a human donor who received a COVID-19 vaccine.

The CDR3: CASKYSGGLYTQYF. In DNA, the CDR3 is TGTGCCAGCAAGTATAGCGGGGGGTTATATACGCAGTATTTT. This chain links TRBV2 with TRBJ2-3; 10 bases match TRBD2. J gave up 7 bases and V 7 bases, and 8 bases lay outside the gene matches. The CDR3 runs to 14 residues. Germline V lookup: CDR1 SNHLY, CDR2 FYNNEI.